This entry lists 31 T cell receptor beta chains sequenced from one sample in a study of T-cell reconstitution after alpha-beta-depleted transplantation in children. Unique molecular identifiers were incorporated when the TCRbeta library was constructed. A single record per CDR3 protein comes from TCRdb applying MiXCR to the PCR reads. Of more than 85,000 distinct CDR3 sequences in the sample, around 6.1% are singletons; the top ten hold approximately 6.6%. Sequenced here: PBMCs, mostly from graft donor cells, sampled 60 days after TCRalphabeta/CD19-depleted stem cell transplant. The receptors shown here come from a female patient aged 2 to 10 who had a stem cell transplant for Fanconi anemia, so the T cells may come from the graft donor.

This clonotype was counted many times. CDR3 protein: CSARGGSSVPNEKLFF. Written as DNA, the CDR3 is TGCAGTGCTCGTGGCGGGAGTTCCGTTCCAAATGAAAAACTGTTTTTT. The J gene is TRBJ1-4, the V gene TRBV20-1; D gene ambiguous. The CDR3 consists of 16 residues. With 5 bases removed from V and 5 bases from J, the gap between germline ends came to 21 bases. CDR1 and CDR2 (germline): DFQATT, SNEGSKA (reference sequence).

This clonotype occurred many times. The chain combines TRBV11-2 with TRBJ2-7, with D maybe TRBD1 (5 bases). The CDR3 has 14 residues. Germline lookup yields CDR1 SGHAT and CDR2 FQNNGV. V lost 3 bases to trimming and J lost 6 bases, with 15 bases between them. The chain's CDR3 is CASSLVAGMGEQYF. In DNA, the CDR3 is TGTGCCAGCAGCTTGGTCGCAGGGATGGGCGAGCAGTACTTC.

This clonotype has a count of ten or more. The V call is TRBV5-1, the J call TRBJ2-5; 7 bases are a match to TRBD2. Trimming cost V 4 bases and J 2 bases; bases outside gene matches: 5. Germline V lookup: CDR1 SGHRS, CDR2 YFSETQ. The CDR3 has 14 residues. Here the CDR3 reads CASSRDYRQETQYF. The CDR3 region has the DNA TGCGCCAGCAGCCGGGACTATCGACAAGAGACCCAGTACTTC. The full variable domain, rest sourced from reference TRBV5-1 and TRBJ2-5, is KAGVTQTPRYLIKTRGQQVTLSCSPISGHRSVSWYQQTPGQGLQFLFEYFSETQRNKGNFPGRFSGRQFSNSRSEMNVSTLELGDSALYLCASSRDYRQETQYFGPGTRLLVL.

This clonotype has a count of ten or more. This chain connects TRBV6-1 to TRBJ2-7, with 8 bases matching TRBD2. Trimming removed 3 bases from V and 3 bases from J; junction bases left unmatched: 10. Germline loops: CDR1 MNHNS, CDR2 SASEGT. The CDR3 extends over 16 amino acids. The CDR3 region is CASSDLPGLVFYEQYF. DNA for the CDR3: TGTGCCAGCAGTGACCTACCGGGACTAGTCTTCTACGAGCAGTACTTC.

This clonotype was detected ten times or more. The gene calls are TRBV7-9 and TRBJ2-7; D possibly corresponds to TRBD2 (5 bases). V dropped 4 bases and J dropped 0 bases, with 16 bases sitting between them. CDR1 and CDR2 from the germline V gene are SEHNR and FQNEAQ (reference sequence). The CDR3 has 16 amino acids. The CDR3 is CASSSQFSGASYEQYF. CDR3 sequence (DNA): TGTGCCAGCAGCTCCCAATTCAGCGGAGCCTCCTACGAGCAGTACTTC.

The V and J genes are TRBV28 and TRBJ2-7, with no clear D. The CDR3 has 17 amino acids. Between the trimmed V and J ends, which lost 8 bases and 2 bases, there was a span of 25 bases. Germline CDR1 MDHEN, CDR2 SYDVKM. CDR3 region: CASALRLSSGQTYEQYF. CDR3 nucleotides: TGTGCCAGCGCACTTAGACTTAGTAGTGGGCAGACCTACGAGCAGTACTTC.

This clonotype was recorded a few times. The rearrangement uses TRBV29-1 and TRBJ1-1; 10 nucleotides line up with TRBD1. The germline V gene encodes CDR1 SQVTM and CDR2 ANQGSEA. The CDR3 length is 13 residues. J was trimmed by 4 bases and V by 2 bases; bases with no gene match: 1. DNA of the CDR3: TGCAGCGTTGAACGGACAGGGGGCACTGAAGCTTTCTTT. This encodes CSVERTGGTEAFF.

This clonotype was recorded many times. The CDR3 is CASSLATGKSEKLFF. The DNA for the CDR3 is TGTGCCAGCAGCTTAGCGACAGGGAAAAGCGAAAAACTGTTTTTT. The rearrangement links TRBV7-2 to TRBJ1-4; 7 nucleotides agree with TRBD1. J gave up 8 bases and V 0 bases, and 6 bases lay outside the gene matches. Germline values: CDR1 SGHTA, CDR2 FQGNSA. The CDR3 runs to 15 residues. The full variable domain, its missing parts supplied by reference TRBV7-2 and TRBJ1-4, is GAGVSQSPSNKVTEKGKDVELRCDPISGHTALYWYRQSLGQGLEFLIYFQGNSAPDKSGLPSDRFSAERTGGSVSTLTIQRTQQEDSAVYLCASSLATGKSEKLFFGSGTQLSVL.

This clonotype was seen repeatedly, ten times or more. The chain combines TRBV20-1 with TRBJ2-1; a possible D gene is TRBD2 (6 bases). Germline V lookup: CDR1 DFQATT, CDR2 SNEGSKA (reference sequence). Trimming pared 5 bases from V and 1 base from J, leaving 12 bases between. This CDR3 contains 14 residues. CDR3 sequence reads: CSAPLAGSYNEQFF. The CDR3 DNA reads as TGCAGTGCTCCCCTGGCGGGATCCTACAATGAGCAGTTCTTC.

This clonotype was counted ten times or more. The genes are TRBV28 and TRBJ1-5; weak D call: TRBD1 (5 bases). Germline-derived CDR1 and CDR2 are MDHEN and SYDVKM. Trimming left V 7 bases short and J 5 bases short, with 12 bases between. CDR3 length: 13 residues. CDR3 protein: CASKGRGYQPQHF. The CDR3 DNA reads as TGTGCCAGCAAGGGGCGGGGATATCAGCCCCAGCATTTT.

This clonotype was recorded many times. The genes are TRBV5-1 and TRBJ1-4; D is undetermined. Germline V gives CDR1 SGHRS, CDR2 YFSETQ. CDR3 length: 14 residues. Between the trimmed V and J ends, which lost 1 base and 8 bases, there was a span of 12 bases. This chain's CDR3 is CASSLIPGLEKLFF. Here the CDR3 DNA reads TGCGCCAGCAGCTTGATACCGGGATTGGAAAAACTGTTTTTT.

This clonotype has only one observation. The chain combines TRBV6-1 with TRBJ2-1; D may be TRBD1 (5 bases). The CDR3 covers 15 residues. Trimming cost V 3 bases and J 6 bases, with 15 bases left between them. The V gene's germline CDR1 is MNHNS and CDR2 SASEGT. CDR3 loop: CASSDGQGRSNEQFF. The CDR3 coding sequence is TGTGCCAGCAGTGACGGGCAGGGCCGGTCCAATGAGCAGTTCTTC.

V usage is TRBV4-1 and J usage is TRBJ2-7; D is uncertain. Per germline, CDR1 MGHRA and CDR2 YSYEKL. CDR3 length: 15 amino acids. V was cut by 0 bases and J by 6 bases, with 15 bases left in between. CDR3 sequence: CASSQDRATQREQYF. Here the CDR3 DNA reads TGCGCCAGCAGCCAAGATCGGGCTACGCAGCGCGAGCAGTACTTC.

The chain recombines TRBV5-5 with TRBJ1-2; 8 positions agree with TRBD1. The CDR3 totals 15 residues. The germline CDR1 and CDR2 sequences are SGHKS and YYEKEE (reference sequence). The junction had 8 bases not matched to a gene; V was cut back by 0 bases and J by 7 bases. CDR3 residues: CASSLVAQGAFGYTF. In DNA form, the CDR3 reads TGTGCCAGCAGCTTGGTTGCGCAGGGGGCGTTTGGCTACACCTTC.

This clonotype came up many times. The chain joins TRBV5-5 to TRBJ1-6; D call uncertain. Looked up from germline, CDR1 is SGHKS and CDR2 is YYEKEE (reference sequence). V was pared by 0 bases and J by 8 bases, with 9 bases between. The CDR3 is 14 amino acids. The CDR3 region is CASSLDMTYSPLHF. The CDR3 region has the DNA TGTGCCAGCAGCTTGGACATGACTTATTCACCCCTCCACTTT. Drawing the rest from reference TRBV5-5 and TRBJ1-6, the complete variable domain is DAGVTQSPTHLIKTRGQQVTLRCSPISGHKSVSWYQQVLGQGPQFIFQYYEKEERGRGNFPDRFSARQFPNYSSELNVNALLLGDSALYLCASSLDMTYSPLHFGNGTRLTVT.

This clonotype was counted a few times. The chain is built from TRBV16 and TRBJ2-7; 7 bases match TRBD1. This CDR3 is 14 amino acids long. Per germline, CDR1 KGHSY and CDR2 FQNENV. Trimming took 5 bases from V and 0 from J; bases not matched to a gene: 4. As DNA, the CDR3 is TGTGCCAGCAGCAGACAGGGTTCCTCCTACGAGCAGTACTTC. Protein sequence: CASSRQGSSYEQYF.

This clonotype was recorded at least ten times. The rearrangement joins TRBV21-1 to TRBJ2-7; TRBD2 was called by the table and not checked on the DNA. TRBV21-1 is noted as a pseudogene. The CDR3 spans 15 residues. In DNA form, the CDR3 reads TGTGCCAGCAGCAAAAACCGACGGGGCCCTTACGAGCAGTACTTC. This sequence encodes CASSKNRRGPYEQYF.

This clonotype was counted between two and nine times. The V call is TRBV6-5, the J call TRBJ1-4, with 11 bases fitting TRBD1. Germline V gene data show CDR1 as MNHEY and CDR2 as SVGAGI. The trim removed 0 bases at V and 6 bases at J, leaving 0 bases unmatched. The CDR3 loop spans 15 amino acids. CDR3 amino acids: CASSYSGQGDEKLFF. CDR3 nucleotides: TGTGCCAGCAGTTACTCGGGACAGGGGGATGAAAAACTGTTTTTT.

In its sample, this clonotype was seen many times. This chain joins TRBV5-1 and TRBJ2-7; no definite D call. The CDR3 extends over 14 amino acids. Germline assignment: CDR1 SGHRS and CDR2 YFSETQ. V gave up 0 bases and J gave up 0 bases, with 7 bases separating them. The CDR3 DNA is TGCGCCAGCAGCTTGGTAAGCGACTCCTACGAGCAGTACTTC. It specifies CASSLVSDSYEQYF.

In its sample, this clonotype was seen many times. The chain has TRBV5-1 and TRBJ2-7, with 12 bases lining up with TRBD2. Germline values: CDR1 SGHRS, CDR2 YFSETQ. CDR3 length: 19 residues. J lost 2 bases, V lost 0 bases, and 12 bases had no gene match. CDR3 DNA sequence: TGCGCCAGCAGCTTGGGACTAGCGGGAGTTTTTCAAACCCCCTACGAGCAGTACTTC. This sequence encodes CASSLGLAGVFQTPYEQYF.

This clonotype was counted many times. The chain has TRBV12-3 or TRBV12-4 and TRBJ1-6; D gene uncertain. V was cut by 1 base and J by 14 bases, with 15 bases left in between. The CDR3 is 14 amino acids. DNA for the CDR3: TGTGCCAGCAGTTTAGGAATTCGATCCTCGGCCCTCCACTTT. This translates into CASSLGIRSSALHF.

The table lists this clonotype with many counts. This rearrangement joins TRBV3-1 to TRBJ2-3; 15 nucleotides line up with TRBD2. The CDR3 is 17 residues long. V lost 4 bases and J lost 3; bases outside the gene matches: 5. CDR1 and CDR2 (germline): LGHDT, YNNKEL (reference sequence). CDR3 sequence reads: CASSPWTSGRETDTQYF. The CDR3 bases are TGTGCCAGCAGCCCTTGGACTAGCGGGAGGGAGACAGATACGCAGTATTTT.

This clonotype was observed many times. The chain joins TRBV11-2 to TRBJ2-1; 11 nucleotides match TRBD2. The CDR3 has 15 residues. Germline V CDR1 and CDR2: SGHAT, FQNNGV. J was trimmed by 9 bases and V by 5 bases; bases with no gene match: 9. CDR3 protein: CASSAIAGGGGEQFF. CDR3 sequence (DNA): TGTGCCAGCAGCGCAATAGCGGGGGGGGGAGGTGAGCAGTTCTTC.

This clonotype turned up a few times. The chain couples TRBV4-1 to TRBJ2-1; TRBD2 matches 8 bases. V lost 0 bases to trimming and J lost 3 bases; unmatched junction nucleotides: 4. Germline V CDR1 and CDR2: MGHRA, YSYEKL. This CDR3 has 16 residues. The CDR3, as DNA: TGCGCCAGCAGCCAAGATCCCGGGACTAGCTACAATGAGCAGTTCTTC. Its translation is CASSQDPGTSYNEQFF.

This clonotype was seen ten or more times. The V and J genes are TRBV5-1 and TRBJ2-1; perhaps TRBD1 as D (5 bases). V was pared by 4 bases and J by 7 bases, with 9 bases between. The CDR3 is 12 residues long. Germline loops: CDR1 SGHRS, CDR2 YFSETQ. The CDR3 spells CASSHPGNEQFF. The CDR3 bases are TGCGCCAGCAGCCACCCAGGGAATGAGCAGTTCTTC.

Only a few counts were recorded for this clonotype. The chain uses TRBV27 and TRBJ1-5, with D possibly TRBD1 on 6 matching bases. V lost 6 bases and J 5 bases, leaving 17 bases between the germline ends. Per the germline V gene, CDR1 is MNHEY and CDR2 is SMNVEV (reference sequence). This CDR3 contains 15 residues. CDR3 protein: CASRYAGVGDQPQHF. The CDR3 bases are TGTGCCAGCAGATATGCAGGGGTCGGGGATCAGCCCCAGCATTTT.

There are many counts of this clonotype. The chain's CDR3 is CASSYVTGGRETQYF. DNA of the CDR3: TGTGCCAGCAGTTACGTTACAGGGGGCCGAGAGACCCAGTACTTC. J is TRBJ2-5 and V is TRBV6-5; 9 bases are shared with TRBD1. This CDR3 has 15 residues. The V and J ends lost 2 bases and 4 bases, in that order; junction bases with no gene match: 5. Germline lookup yields CDR1 MNHEY and CDR2 SVGAGI.

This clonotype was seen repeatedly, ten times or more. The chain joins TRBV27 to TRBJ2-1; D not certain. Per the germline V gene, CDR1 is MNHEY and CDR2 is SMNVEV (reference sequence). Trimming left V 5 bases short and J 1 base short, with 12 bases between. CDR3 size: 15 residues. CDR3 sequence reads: CASSDGEYSYNEQFF. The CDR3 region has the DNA TGTGCCAGCAGTGACGGAGAGTATTCCTACAATGAGCAGTTCTTC.

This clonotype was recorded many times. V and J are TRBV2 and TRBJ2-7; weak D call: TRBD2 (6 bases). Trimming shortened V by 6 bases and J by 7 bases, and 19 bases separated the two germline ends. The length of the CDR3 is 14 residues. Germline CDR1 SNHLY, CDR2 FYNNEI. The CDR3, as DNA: TGTGCCAGCAGCACCGGGACTTTGGGTAGGGAGCAGTACTTC. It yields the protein CASSTGTLGREQYF.

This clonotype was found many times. As DNA, the CDR3 is TGTGCCAGCAGTCCGCATGAGGGTTGGAGCACAGATACGCAGTATTTT. It is translated as CASSPHEGWSTDTQYF. The rearrangement uses TRBV28 and TRBJ2-3; perhaps TRBD2 as D (5 bases). CDR1 is MDHEN, CDR2 SYDVKM, per germline. The CDR3 extends over 16 amino acids. V shed 5 bases and J shed 0 bases, with 15 bases lying between them. The variable domain in full, with the rest retrieved from reference TRBV28 and TRBJ2-3, is DVKVTQSSRYLVKRTGEKVFLECVQDMDHENMFWYRQDPGLGLRLIYFSYDVKMKEKGDIPEGYSVSREKKERFSLILESASTNQTSMYLCASSPHEGWSTDTQYFGPGTRLTVL.

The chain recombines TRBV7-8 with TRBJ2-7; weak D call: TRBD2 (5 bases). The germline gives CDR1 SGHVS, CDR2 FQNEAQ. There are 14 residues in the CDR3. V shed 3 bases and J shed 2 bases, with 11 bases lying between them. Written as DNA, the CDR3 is TGTGCCAGCAGCTTCCGGGAACTGGCCTACGAGCAGTACTTC. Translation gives CASSFRELAYEQYF.